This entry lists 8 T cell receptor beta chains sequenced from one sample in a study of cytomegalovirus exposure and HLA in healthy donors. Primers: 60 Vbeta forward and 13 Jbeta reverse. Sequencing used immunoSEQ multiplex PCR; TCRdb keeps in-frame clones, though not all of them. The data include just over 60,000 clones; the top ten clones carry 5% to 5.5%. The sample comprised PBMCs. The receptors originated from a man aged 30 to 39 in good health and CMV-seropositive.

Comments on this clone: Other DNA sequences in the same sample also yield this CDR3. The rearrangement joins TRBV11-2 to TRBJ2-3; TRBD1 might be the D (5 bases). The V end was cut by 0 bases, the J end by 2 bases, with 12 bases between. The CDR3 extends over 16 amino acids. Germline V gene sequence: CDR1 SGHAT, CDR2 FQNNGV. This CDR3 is CASSLEGVSYTDTQYF. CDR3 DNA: TGTGCCAGCAGCTTAGAAGGGGTAAGCTACACAGATACGCAGTATTTT. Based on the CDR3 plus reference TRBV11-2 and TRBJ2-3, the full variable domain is EAGVAQSPRYKIIEKRQSVAFWCNPISGHATLYWYQQILGQGPKLLIQFQNNGVVDDSQLPKDRFSAERLKGVDSTLKIQPAKLEDSAVYLCASSLEGVSYTDTQYFGPGTRLTVL.

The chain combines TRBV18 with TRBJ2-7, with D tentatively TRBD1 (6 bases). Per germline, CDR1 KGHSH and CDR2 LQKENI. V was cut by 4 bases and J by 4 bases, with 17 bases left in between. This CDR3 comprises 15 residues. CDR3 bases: TGTGCCAGCTCACGAAGGGGGAAATTGGATTACGAGCAGTACTTC. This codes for CASSRRGKLDYEQYF.

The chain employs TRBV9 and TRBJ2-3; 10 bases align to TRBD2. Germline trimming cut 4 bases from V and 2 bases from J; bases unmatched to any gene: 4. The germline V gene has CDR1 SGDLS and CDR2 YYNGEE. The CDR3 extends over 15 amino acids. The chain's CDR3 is CASSPGLAITDTQYF. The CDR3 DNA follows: TGTGCCAGCAGCCCGGGACTAGCGATCACAGATACGCAGTATTTT.

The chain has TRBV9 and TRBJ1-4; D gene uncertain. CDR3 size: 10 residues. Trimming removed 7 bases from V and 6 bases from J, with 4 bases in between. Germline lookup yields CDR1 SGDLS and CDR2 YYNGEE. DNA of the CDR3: TGTGCCAGCTCAGATGAAAAACTGTTTTTT. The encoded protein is CASSDEKLFF.

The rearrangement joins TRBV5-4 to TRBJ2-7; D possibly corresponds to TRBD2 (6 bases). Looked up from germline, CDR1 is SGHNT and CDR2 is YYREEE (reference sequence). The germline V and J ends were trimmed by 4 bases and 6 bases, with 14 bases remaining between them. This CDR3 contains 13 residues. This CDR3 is CASSPTWGGEQYF. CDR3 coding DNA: TGTGCCAGCAGCCCGACCTGGGGAGGCGAGCAGTACTTC.

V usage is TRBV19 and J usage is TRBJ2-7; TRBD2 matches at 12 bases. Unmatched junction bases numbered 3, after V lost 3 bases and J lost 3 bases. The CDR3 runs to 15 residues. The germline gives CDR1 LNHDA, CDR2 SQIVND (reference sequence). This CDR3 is CASSMQLAGGYEQYF. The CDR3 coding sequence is TGTGCCAGTAGTATGCAACTAGCGGGGGGCTACGAGCAGTACTTC.

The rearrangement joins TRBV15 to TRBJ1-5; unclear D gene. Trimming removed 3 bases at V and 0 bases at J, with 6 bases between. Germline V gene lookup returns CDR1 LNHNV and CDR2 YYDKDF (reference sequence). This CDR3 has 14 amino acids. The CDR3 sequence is CATSSINSNQPQHF. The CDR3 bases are TGTGCCACCAGCAGCATCAATAGCAATCAGCCCCAGCATTTT.

CDR3: CASSPSGTGYTF. CDR3 bases: TGTGCCAGCAGCCCAAGTGGGACAGGCTACACCTTC. The chain joins TRBV11-3 to TRBJ1-2, with D perhaps TRBD1 (6 bases). The CDR3 is 12 amino acids. Germline V gene sequence: CDR1 SGHNT, CDR2 YENEEA. The ends were cut back, 5 bases at V and 8 bases at J, with 12 bases in the middle.